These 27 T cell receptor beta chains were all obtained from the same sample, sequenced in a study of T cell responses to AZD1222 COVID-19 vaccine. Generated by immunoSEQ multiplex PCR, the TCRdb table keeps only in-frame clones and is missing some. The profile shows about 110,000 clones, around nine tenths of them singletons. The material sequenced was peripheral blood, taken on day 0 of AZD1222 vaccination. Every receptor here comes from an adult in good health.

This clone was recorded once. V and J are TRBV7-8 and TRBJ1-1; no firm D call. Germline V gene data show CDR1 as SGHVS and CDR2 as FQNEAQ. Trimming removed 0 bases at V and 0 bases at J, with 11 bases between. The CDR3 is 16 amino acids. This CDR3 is CASSLAFSFMNTEAFF. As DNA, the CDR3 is TGTGCCAGCAGCTTAGCGTTTAGTTTCATGAACACTGAAGCTTTCTTT.

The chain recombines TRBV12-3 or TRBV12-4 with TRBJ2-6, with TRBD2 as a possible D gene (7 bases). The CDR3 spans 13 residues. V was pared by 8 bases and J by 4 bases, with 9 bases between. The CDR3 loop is CASGGAGANVLTF. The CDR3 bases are TGTGCCAGCGGGGGGGCAGGGGCCAACGTCCTGACTTTC.

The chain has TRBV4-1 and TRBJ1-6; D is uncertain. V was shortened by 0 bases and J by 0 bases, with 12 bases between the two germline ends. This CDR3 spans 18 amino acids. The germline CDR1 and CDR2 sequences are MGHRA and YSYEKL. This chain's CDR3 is CASSQDPKGYSYNSPLHF. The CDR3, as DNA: TGCGCCAGCAGCCAAGATCCCAAGGGTTACTCCTATAATTCACCCCTCCACTTT.

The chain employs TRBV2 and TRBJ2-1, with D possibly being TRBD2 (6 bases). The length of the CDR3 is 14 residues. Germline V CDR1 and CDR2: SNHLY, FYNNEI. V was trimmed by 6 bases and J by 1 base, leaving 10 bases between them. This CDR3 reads CASRYGTSYNEQFF. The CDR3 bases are TGTGCCAGCAGATACGGGACTTCCTACAATGAGCAGTTCTTC.

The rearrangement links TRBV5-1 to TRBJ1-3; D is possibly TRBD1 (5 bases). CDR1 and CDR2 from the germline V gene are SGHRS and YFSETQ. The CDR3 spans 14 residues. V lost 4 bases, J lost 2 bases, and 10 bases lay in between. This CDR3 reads CASSAGTAGNTIYF. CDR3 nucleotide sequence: TGCGCCAGCAGCGCCGGGACTGCTGGAAACACCATATATTTT. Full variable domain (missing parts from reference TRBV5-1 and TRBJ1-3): KAGVTQTPRYLIKTRGQQVTLSCSPISGHRSVSWYQQTPGQGLQFLFEYFSETQRNKGNFPGRFSGRQFSNSRSEMNVSTLELGDSALYLCASSAGTAGNTIYFGEGSWLTVV.

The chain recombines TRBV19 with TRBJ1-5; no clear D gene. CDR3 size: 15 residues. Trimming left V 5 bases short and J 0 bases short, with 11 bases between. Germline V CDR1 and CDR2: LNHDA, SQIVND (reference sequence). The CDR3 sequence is CASSRWTDSNQPQHF. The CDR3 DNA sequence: TGTGCCAGTAGTCGGTGGACGGATAGCAATCAGCCCCAGCATTTT.

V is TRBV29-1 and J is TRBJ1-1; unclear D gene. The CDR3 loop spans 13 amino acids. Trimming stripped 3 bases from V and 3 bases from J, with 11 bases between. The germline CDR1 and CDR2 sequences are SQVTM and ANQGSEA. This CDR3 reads CSVEGIGYTEAFF. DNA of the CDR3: TGCAGCGTTGAGGGAATTGGGTACACTGAAGCTTTCTTT.

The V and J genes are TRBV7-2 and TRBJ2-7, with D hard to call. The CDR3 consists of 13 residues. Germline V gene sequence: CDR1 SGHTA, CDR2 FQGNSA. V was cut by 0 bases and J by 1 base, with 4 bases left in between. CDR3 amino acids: CASSLAQSYEQYF. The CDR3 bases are TGTGCCAGCAGCTTAGCACAGTCCTACGAGCAGTACTTC.

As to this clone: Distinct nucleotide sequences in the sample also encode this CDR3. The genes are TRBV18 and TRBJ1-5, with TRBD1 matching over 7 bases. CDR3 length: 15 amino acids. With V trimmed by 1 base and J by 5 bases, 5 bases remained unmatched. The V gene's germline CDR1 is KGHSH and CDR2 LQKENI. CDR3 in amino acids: CASSPRDRVDQPQHF. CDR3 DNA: TGTGCCAGCTCACCACGAGACAGGGTAGATCAGCCCCAGCATTTT.

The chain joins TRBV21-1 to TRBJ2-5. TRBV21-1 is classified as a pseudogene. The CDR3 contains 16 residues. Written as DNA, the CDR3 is TGTGCCAGCAGCAAAGGCGCGCAGCCTTTAAAAGAGACCCAGTACTTC. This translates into CASSKGAQPLKETQYF.

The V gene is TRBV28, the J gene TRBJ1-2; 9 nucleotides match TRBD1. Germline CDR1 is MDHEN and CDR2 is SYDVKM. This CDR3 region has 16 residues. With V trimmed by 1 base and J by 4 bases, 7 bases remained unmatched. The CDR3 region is CASSLLQGAQGYGYTF. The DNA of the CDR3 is TGTGCCAGCAGTTTATTACAGGGGGCGCAGGGCTATGGCTACACCTTC.

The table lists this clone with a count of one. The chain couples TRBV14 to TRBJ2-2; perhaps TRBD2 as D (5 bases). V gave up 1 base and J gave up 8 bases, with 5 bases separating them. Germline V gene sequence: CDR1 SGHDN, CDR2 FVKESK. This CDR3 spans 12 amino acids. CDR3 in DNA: TGTGCCAGCAGCCAAGGAGGGGGGGAGCTGTTTTTT. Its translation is CASSQGGGELFF.

CDR3 sequence reads: CASLPSGLNQPQHF. The DNA for the CDR3 is TGTGCCAGCCTCCCGTCGGGGCTTAATCAGCCCCAGCATTTT. The chain couples TRBV28 to TRBJ1-5; maybe TRBD1 (5 bases). Trimming pared 8 bases from V and 4 bases from J, leaving 15 bases between. Germline V lookup: CDR1 MDHEN, CDR2 SYDVKM. The length of the CDR3 is 14 residues.

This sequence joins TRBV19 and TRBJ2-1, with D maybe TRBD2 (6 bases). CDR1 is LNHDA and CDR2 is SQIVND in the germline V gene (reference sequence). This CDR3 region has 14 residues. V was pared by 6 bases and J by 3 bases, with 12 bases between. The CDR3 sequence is CASSVAEGYNEQFF. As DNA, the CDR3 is TGTGCCAGTAGCGTAGCGGAGGGCTACAATGAGCAGTTCTTC.

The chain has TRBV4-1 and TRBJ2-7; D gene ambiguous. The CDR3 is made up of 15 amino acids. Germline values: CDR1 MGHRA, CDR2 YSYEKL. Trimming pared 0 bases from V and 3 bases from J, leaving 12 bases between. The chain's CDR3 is CASSQDTSSDYEQYV. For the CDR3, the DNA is TGCGCCAGCAGCCAAGATACCTCGTCGGACTACGAGCAGTACGTC.

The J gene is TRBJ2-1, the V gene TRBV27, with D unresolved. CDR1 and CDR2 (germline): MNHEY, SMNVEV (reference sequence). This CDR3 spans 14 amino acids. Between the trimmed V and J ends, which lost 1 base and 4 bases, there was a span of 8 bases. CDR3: CASSLLRAYNEQFF. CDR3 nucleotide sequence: TGTGCCAGCAGTTTATTAAGGGCGTACAATGAGCAGTTCTTC.

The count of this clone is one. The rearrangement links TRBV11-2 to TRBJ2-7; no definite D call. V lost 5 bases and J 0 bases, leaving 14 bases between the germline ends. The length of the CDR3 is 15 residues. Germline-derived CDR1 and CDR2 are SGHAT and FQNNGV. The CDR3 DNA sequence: TGTGCCAGCAGCCCCCGGGTAAGGGTCTCCTACGAGCAGTACTTC. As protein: CASSPRVRVSYEQYF.

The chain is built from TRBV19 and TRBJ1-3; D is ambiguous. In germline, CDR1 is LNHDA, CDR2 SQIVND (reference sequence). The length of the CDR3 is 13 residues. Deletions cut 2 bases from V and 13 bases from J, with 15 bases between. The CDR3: CASSISTVGSIYF. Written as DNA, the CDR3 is TGTGCCAGTAGTATAAGTACGGTAGGCTCGATATATTTT.

The CDR3 DNA sequence: TGTGCCAGCAGTCACTCGGGGGGCCCTAGGGGAAGCAATCAGCCCCAGCATTTT. It encodes CASSHSGGPRGSNQPQHF. The V and J genes are TRBV27 and TRBJ1-5, with a tentative D call TRBD1 (6 bases). Between the trimmed V and J ends, which lost 5 bases and 1 base, there was a span of 21 bases. This CDR3 has 18 amino acids. Per the germline V gene, CDR1 is MNHEY and CDR2 is SMNVEV (reference sequence).

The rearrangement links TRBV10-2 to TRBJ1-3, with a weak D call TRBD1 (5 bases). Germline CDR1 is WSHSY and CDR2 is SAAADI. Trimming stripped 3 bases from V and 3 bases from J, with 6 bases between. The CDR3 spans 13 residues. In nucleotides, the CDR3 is TGCGCCAGCAGTGACAGGGTTGGAAACACCATATATTTT. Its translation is CASSDRVGNTIYF.

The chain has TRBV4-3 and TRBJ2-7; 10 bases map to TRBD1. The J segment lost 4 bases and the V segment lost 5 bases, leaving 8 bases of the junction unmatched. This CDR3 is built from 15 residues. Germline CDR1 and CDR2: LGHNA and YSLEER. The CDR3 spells CASSWDRGIPYEQYF. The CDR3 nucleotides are TGCGCCAGCAGCTGGGACAGGGGAATCCCATACGAGCAGTACTTC.

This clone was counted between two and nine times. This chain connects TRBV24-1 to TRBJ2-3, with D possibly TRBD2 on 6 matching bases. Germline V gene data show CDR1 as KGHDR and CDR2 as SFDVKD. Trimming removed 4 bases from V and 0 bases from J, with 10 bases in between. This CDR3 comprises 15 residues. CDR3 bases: TGTGCCACCAGTGACACCGGGACTAGCACAGATACGCAGTATTTT. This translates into CATSDTGTSTDTQYF.

This CDR3 is CASSSGVGYEQYF. The CDR3 region has the DNA TGCGCCAGCAGTTCAGGGGTCGGCTACGAGCAGTACTTC. The V gene is TRBV5-1, the J gene TRBJ2-7; perhaps TRBD1 as D (6 bases). This CDR3 region has 13 residues. Trimming removed 5 bases at V and 3 bases at J, with 12 bases between. Germline V lookup: CDR1 SGHRS, CDR2 YFSETQ.

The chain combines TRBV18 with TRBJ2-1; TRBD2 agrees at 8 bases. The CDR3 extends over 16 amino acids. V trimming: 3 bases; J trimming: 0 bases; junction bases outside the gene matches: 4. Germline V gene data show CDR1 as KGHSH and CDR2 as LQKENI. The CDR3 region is CASSPARGGSYNEQFF. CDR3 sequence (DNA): TGTGCCAGCTCACCTGCTCGGGGGGGCTCCTACAATGAGCAGTTCTTC.

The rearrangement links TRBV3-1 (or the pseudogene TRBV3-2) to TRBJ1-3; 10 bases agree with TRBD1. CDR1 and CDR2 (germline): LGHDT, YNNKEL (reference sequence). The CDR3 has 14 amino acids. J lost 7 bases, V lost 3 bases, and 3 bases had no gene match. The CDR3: CASSQTGQGNTIYF. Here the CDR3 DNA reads TGTGCCAGCAGCCAGACGGGACAGGGGAACACCATATATTTT.

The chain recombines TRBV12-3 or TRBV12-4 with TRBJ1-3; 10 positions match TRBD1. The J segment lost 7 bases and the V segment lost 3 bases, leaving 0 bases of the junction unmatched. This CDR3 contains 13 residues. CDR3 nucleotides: TGTGCCAGCAGTTTGGACAGGGGGAACACCATATATTTT. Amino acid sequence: CASSLDRGNTIYF.

In DNA, the CDR3 is TGTGCCAGCCGGGACAGGGGATTGCATGAGCAGTTCTTC. Amino acid sequence: CASRDRGLHEQFF. The chain combines TRBV19 with TRBJ2-1; 10 bases map to TRBD1. Trimming took 9 bases from V and 8 from J; bases not matched to a gene: 7. The CDR3 covers 13 residues. In germline, CDR1 is LNHDA, CDR2 SQIVND (reference sequence). Looking up the rest from reference TRBV19 and TRBJ2-1 gives the full variable domain: DGGITQSPKYLFRKEGQNVTLSCEQNLNHDAMYWYRQDPGQGLRLIYYSQIVNDFQKGDIAEGYSVSREKKESFPLTVTSAQKNPTAFYLCASRDRGLHEQFFGPGTRLTVL.